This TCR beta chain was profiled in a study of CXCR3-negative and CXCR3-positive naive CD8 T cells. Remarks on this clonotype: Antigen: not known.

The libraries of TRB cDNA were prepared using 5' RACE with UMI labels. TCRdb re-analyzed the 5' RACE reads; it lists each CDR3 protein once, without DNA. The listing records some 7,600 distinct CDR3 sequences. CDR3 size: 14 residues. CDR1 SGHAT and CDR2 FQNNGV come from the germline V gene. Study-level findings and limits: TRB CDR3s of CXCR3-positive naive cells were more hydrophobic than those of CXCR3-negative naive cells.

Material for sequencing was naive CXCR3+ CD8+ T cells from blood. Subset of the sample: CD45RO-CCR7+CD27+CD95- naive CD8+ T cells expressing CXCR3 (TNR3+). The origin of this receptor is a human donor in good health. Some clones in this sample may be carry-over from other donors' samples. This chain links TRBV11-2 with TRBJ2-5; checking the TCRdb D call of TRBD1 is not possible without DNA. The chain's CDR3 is CASSFLTGLETQYF.